A selection of T cell receptor beta chains follows, all from one sample in a study of T cell responses to AZD1222 COVID-19 vaccine. The method was immunoSEQ multiplex PCR; TCRdb's version includes in-frame clones alone and lacks a portion of them. The table shows about 120,000 clones, with roughly 89% occurring only once. The sample consisted of peripheral blood, taken on day 0 of AZD1222 vaccination. The receptors originated from an adult in good health. Both conserved end residues are part of each CDR3. D genes are given only for firm matches. Not every row has a clone size; where given, it reads once, few, many or a size class.

D gene,clone size,V gene,CDR3 length,J gene,CDR3 protein,CDR3 DNA
TRBD1,NA,TRBV2,15,TRBJ1-5,CASTTGQGTNQPQHF,TGTGCCAGCACGACGGGACAGGGTACAAATCAGCCCCAGCATTTT
NA,NA,TRBV5-5,14,TRBJ2-7,CASSNDPGIREQYF,TGTGCCAGCAGCAACGATCCAGGGATCAGGGAACAGTACTTC
NA,once,TRBV5-1,16,TRBJ2-3,CASSVQTVTSTDTQYF,TGCGCCAGCAGCGTGCAGACGGTTACTAGCACAGATACGCAGTATTTT
NA,NA,TRBV27,13,TRBJ1-6,CASTDGRLLPLHF,TGTGCCAGCACCGACGGACGGCTACTGCCCCTCCACTTT
NA,NA,TRBV6-5,15,TRBJ1-5,CASSRGGGNYQPQHF,TGTGCCAGCAGTCGCGGGGGGGGGAACTATCAGCCCCAGCATTTT
NA,NA,TRBV19,15,TRBJ2-4,CASSSQSLAKNIQYF,TGTGCCAGTAGCTCACAGTCCCTAGCCAAAAACATTCAGTACTTC
NA,NA,TRBV5-6,11,TRBJ1-1,CASSLRTEAFF,TGTGCCAGCAGCTTGCGGACAGAAGCTTTCTTT
NA,NA,TRBV30,13,TRBJ2-7,CAWSGDFSYEQYF,TGTGCCTGGAGTGGAGATTTCTCCTACGAGCAGTACTTC
NA,few,TRBV6-4,13,TRBJ2-1,CASSGELGNEQFF,TGTGCCAGCAGTGGCGAATTGGGCAATGAGCAGTTCTTC
NA,NA,TRBV12-3/TRBV12-4,12,TRBJ1-2,CASSLAPGIYTF,TGTGCCAGCAGTTTAGCCCCAGGGATCTACACCTTC
TRBD2,NA,TRBV10-3,14,TRBJ2-7,CAAVAGLTSYEQYF,TGTGCCGCCGTAGCGGGACTAACAAGCTACGAGCAGTACTTC
TRBD1,NA,TRBV3-1/TRBV3-2,18,TRBJ1-6,CASSLSTGGSSYNSPLHF,TGTGCCAGCAGCCTATCTACAGGGGGTAGCTCCTATAATTCACCCCTCCACTTT
NA,once,TRBV21-1,14,TRBJ2-7,CASSNREYVWEQYF,TGTGCCAGCAGCAACAGGGAATACGTTTGGGAGCAGTACTTC
TRBD1,once,TRBV10-3,15,TRBJ1-2,CAISESNNRGGGYTF,TGTGCCATCAGTGAGTCAAATAACAGGGGAGGAGGCTACACCTTC
TRBD1,NA,TRBV5-1,16,TRBJ1-1,CASSLPRGPNGTEAFF,TGCGCCAGCAGCTTGCCTAGGGGGCCGAATGGGACTGAAGCTTTCTTT
NA,once,TRBV19,14,TRBJ2-7,CASSIRGANYEQYF,TGTGCCAGTAGTATAAGGGGGGCAAACTACGAGCAGTACTTC
NA,few,TRBV11-1,13,TRBJ1-3,CASSPTLGNTIYF,TGTGCCAGCAGCCCGACACTTGGAAACACCATATATTTT
NA,NA,TRBV29-1,12,TRBJ2-7,CSAVLGRDEQYF,TGCAGCGCCGTCCTAGGGCGCGACGAGCAGTACTTC
NA,few,TRBV21-1,14,TRBJ1-4,CASSKQAPNEKLFF,TGTGCCAGCAGCAAACAGGCTCCTAATGAAAAACTGTTTTTT
NA,NA,TRBV2,12,TRBJ2-7,CASWDRDGEQYF,TGTGCCAGCTGGGACCGGGATGGCGAGCAGTACTTC
NA,once,TRBV28,13,TRBJ1-6,CASRGGAASPLHF,TGTGCCAGCAGGGGGGGCGCGGCTTCACCCCTCCACTTT
NA,NA,TRBV4-1,17,TRBJ2-1,CASSQEDIQGPYNEQFF,TGCGCCAGCAGCCAAGAGGATATACAGGGTCCCTACAATGAGCAGTTCTTC
TRBD1,NA,TRBV5-5,17,TRBJ1-5,CATNSGTGPFSNQPQHF,TGTGCCACAAACTCCGGGACAGGGCCTTTCAGCAATCAGCCCCAGCATTTT
NA,few,TRBV12-3/TRBV12-4,12,TRBJ2-7,CASSTVPYEQYF,TGTGCCAGCAGTACCGTCCCCTACGAGCAGTACTTC
NA,NA,TRBV6-1,14,TRBJ1-5,CASSEADVRQPQHF,TGTGCCAGCAGTGAAGCAGACGTAAGGCAGCCCCAGCATTTT
NA,NA,TRBV7-2,9,TRBJ1-6,CASSFTLHF,TGTGCCAGCAGCTTCACCCTCCACTTT
NA,NA,TRBV6-5,14,TRBJ2-2,CASSLVFSTGELFF,TGTGCCAGCAGTCTTGTATTTAGTACCGGGGAGCTGTTTTTT
NA,NA,TRBV30,14,TRBJ1-4,CAWSVGLAGEKLFF,TGTGCCTGGAGTGTAGGCCTGGCGGGTGAAAAACTGTTTTTT
TRBD2,NA,TRBV9,16,TRBJ2-2,CASSVGSGAGAGELFF,TGTGCCAGCAGCGTAGGGTCAGGAGCGGGGGCCGGGGAGCTGTTTTTT
NA,NA,TRBV6-2/TRBV6-3,14,TRBJ1-2,CASSDSANNYGYTF,TGTGCCAGCAGCGACTCTGCCAATAACTATGGCTACACCTTC
NA,NA,TRBV27,17,TRBJ1-6,CASSFEPGSNYNSPLHF,TGTGCCAGCAGTTTTGAACCAGGTAGTAACTATAATTCACCCCTCCACTTT
NA,NA,TRBV6-1,13,TRBJ1-2,CASSESAGVGYTF,TGTGCCAGCAGTGAAAGTGCAGGGGTCGGCTACACCTTC
TRBD1,NA,TRBV10-3,13,TRBJ1-2,CAISETGGNGYTF,TGTGCCATCAGTGAAACAGGGGGGAATGGCTACACCTTC
TRBD1,NA,TRBV7-2,15,TRBJ1-2,CASSTSTGIKNGYTF,TGTGCCAGCAGCACCTCGACAGGGATAAAGAATGGCTACACCTTC
TRBD1,NA,TRBV7-3,19,TRBJ2-1,CASSRTGTGGAVMSDEQFF,TGTGCCAGCAGCCGTACCGGGACAGGGGGCGCCGTGATGAGTGATGAGCAGTTCTTC
TRBD1,NA,TRBV3-1/TRBV3-2,15,TRBJ2-5,CASSPDRTGKETQYF,TGTGCCAGCAGCCCAGACAGGACAGGGAAGGAGACCCAGTACTTC
NA,NA,TRBV5-4,14,TRBJ1-2,CASSLEGGERGYTF,TGTGCCAGCAGCTTGGAGGGGGGGGAGAGAGGCTACACCTTC
NA,NA,TRBV5-8,15,TRBJ2-3,CASSLRRPGTDTQYF,TGTGCCAGCAGCCTGAGGAGGCCAGGCACAGATACGCAGTATTTT
NA,NA,TRBV6-5,15,TRBJ1-5,CASRPPRGEDQPQHF,TGTGCCAGCAGGCCTCCCCGGGGGGAGGATCAGCCCCAGCATTTT
NA,NA,TRBV14,14,TRBJ1-3,CASSPRTRGNTIYF,TGTGCCAGCAGCCCAAGGACCCGTGGAAACACCATATATTTT
TRBD2,few,TRBV5-1,17,TRBJ2-5,CASSPRTSGSGEETQYF,TGCGCCAGCAGCCCCAGGACTAGCGGGAGCGGGGAAGAGACCCAGTACTTC